One sample yielded the 17 T cell receptor beta chains listed below, sequenced in a study of cytomegalovirus exposure and HLA in healthy donors. PCR involved 60 Vbeta and 13 Jbeta primers. The assay was immunoSEQ multiplex PCR, and TCRdb's table has in-frame clones only and misses some. This sample carries about 82,000 clones, roughly 80% of them seen once, and the ten largest clones take about an eighth. The sequenced sample consisted of PBMCs. The origin of the receptors is a human donor in good health.

The rearrangement uses TRBV19 and TRBJ1-5, with no clear D. Germline CDR1 and CDR2: LNHDA and SQIVND (reference sequence). V lost 3 bases and J lost 3, with 9 bases in between. The CDR3 is 14 residues long. The CDR3 loop reads CASSILTANQPQHF. The DNA for the CDR3 is TGTGCCAGTAGTATCCTAACAGCCAATCAGCCCCAGCATTTT.

The CDR3 DNA reads as TGTGCCAGCAGTACGCCCGGGACTGGGCCGAATGAGCAGTTCTTC. Its translation: CASSTPGTGPNEQFF. The chain is built from TRBV27 and TRBJ2-1; D possibly corresponds to TRBD2 (6 bases). From germline, CDR1 is MNHEY and CDR2 SMNVEV (reference sequence). This CDR3 contains 15 residues. Trimming removed 5 bases from V and 7 bases from J, with 18 bases in between.

The chain is built from TRBV5-1 and TRBJ2-1, with TRBD2 matching 14 bases. Germline CDR1 is SGHRS and CDR2 is YFSETQ. The CDR3 consists of 17 residues. The junction had 6 bases not matched to a gene; V was cut back by 3 bases and J by 4 bases. CDR3 DNA: TGCGCCAGCAGCTCACAAGGACTAGCGGGGGGTTACAATGAGCAGTTCTTC. It yields the protein CASSSQGLAGGYNEQFF.

Regarding this clone: Other DNA sequences from this sample encode an identical CDR3 as well. The CDR3, as DNA: TGCGCCAGCAGCTTTGGGGGGGAGGAGACCCAGTACTTC. Its translation is CASSFGGEETQYF. The chain joins TRBV5-1 to TRBJ2-5; 7 bases map to TRBD2. Germline V gene data show CDR1 as SGHRS and CDR2 as YFSETQ. The V gene end was trimmed by 2 bases and the J gene end by 5 bases; junction bases not matched to a gene: 3. This CDR3 region has 13 residues. Drawing the rest from reference TRBV5-1 and TRBJ2-5, the complete variable domain is KAGVTQTPRYLIKTRGQQVTLSCSPISGHRSVSWYQQTPGQGLQFLFEYFSETQRNKGNFPGRFSGRQFSNSRSEMNVSTLELGDSALYLCASSFGGEETQYFGPGTRLLVL.

This clone was seen a few times. The identical CDR3 is also encoded by other nucleotide sequences in the sample. The genes are TRBV19 and TRBJ2-7, with 11 bases lining up with TRBD1. CDR1 is LNHDA and CDR2 is SQIVND in the germline V gene (reference sequence). J was trimmed by 2 bases and V by 3 bases; bases with no gene match: 0. This CDR3 spans 14 amino acids. CDR3: CASSMGQGAYEQYF. CDR3 nucleotide sequence: TGTGCCAGTAGTATGGGACAGGGGGCCTACGAGCAGTACTTC.

The V and J genes are TRBV4-1 and TRBJ1-6; D perhaps matches TRBD1 (5 bases). Between the trimmed V and J ends, which lost 1 base and 10 bases, there was a span of 17 bases. The CDR3 has 16 residues. Per germline, CDR1 MGHRA and CDR2 YSYEKL. Here the CDR3 reads CASSQVEGSRRSPLHF. The CDR3 region has the DNA TGCGCCAGCAGCCAAGTGGAGGGGTCCCGCCGGTCACCCCTCCACTTT.

In its sample, this clone was seen once. V and J are TRBV11-2 and TRBJ1-4, with D possibly being TRBD1 (6 bases). This CDR3 has 15 residues. Per germline, CDR1 SGHAT and CDR2 FQNNGV. Trimming removed 6 bases from V and 4 bases from J, with 15 bases in between. In nucleotides, the CDR3 is TGTGCCAGCAGACCTACGACAGGCAGTAATGAAAAACTGTTTTTT. Amino acids: CASRPTTGSNEKLFF. The full variable domain, with the rest looked up from reference TRBV11-2 and TRBJ1-4, is EAGVAQSPRYKIIEKRQSVAFWCNPISGHATLYWYQQILGQGPKLLIQFQNNGVVDDSQLPKDRFSAERLKGVDSTLKIQPAKLEDSAVYLCASRPTTGSNEKLFFGSGTQLSVL.

V and J are TRBV27 and TRBJ2-7; 8 bases align to TRBD1. V was clipped by 4 bases and J by 4 bases; unmatched bases: 0. Per the germline V gene, CDR1 is MNHEY and CDR2 is SMNVEV (reference sequence). This CDR3 has 12 residues. Here the CDR3 reads CASSWTGYEQYF. CDR3 DNA: TGTGCCAGCAGTTGGACAGGGTACGAGCAGTACTTC.

V is TRBV7-2 and J is TRBJ2-7; D is perhaps TRBD2 (6 bases). V was shortened by 1 base and J by 2 bases, with 15 bases between the two germline ends. CDR3 length: 16 amino acids. Germline V gene lookup returns CDR1 SGHTA and CDR2 FQGNSA. The DNA for the CDR3 is TGTGCCAGCAGCTTAGTCGCCGGGAGACCCCCCTACGAGCAGTACTTC. Translating gives CASSLVAGRPPYEQYF.

The chain recombines TRBV5-1 with TRBJ2-7; the D gene is possibly TRBD1 (5 bases). Trimming left V 1 base short and J 2 bases short, with 13 bases between. The CDR3 spans 15 residues. The germline CDR1 and CDR2 sequences are SGHRS and YFSETQ. The DNA for the CDR3 is TGCGCCAGCAGCTTGAGGCAGGGTCATCCCTACGAGCAGTACTTC. This encodes CASSLRQGHPYEQYF.

The chain is built from TRBV5-8 and TRBJ2-7; possible D gene TRBD1, 6 bases. V lost 2 bases, J lost 4 bases, and 13 bases lay in between. The germline V gene has CDR1 SGHTS and CDR2 YDEGEE. The CDR3 consists of 14 residues. The CDR3 region is CASSFRPGAYEQYF. The CDR3 DNA reads as TGTGCCAGCAGCTTTAGGCCAGGGGCGTACGAGCAGTACTTC.

The chain links TRBV18 to TRBJ2-1, with D unresolved. V was clipped by 2 bases and J by 0 bases, with 11 bases between them. The CDR3 extends over 16 amino acids. The germline gives CDR1 KGHSH, CDR2 LQKENI. The CDR3: CASSPLSESSYNEQFF. The DNA of the CDR3 is TGTGCCAGCTCACCATTAAGCGAGAGCTCCTACAATGAGCAGTTCTTC.

The chain couples TRBV7-9 to TRBJ2-1; possible D gene TRBD2, 7 bases. Germline loops: CDR1 SEHNR, CDR2 FQNEAQ (reference sequence). The CDR3 spans 16 residues. The V end was cut by 5 bases, the J end by 3 bases, with 17 bases between. The CDR3 sequence: CASSPWTGGDYNEQFF. The CDR3 bases are TGTGCCAGCAGCCCATGGACGGGGGGCGACTACAATGAGCAGTTCTTC.

The table lists this clone with a few counts. This chain's CDR3 is CASSRTYNEQFF. CDR3 nucleotides: TGTGCCAGCAGCCGGACATACAATGAGCAGTTCTTC. The gene calls are TRBV7-8 and TRBJ2-1; maybe TRBD1 (5 bases). Trimming took 5 bases from V and 4 from J, leaving 6 bases between them. The CDR3 is made up of 12 amino acids. Germline V lookup: CDR1 SGHVS, CDR2 FQNEAQ.

This clone was detected only once. The gene calls are TRBV5-5 and TRBJ2-2; 8 bases fit TRBD1. Germline lookup yields CDR1 SGHKS and CDR2 YYEKEE (reference sequence). This CDR3 region has 14 residues. The V gene end was trimmed by 1 base and the J gene end by 4 bases; junction bases not matched to a gene: 0. The CDR3 loop reads CASSLTGGTGELFF. CDR3 nucleotide sequence: TGTGCCAGCAGCTTGACAGGGGGCACCGGGGAGCTGTTTTTT.

The rearrangement links TRBV13 to TRBJ2-5; 8 bases fit TRBD2. Trimming cost V 1 base and J 2 bases; bases outside gene matches: 3. Per germline, CDR1 PRHDT and CDR2 FYEKMQ (reference sequence). This CDR3 comprises 15 residues. The CDR3 DNA reads TGTGCCAGCAGCTTAGCGGGGGGGCGTCAAGAGACCCAGTACTTC. Protein: CASSLAGGRQETQYF.

V usage is TRBV7-2 and J usage is TRBJ2-1; D is perhaps TRBD2 (5 bases). V lost 5 bases and J lost 10, with 18 bases in between. CDR1 and CDR2 from the germline V gene are SGHTA and FQGNSA. This CDR3 contains 14 residues. The CDR3 region is CASSHPGSVQEQFF. CDR3 in DNA: TGTGCCAGCAGCCACCCGGGGTCCGTCCAGGAGCAGTTCTTC. Full variable domain (remainder filled in from reference TRBV7-2 and TRBJ2-1): GAGVSQSPSNKVTEKGKDVELRCDPISGHTALYWYRQSLGQGLEFLIYFQGNSAPDKSGLPSDRFSAERTGGSVSTLTIQRTQQEDSAVYLCASSHPGSVQEQFFGPGTRLTVL.